This T cell receptor (beta chain) was profiled in a study of Ad26.COV2.S vaccination and SARS-CoV-2 variants. Background on the study: Ad26.COV2.S shots went into the muscle once or twice, 56 days apart.

CDR3 size: 11 residues. Trimming removed 2 bases from V and 7 bases from J, with 5 bases in between. Germline CDR1 SGHAT, CDR2 FQNNGV. Treatment: over 15 received Ad26.COV2.S at low or high dose, single or two shots; five or six received placebo; per-sample allocation not given. Specimen acquisition occurred on day 63 following the initial vaccine or placebo injection. Repertoires were generated with immunoSEQ multiplex PCR, while TCRdb's copy carries only in-frame clones and drops some. The profile shows hundreds of thousands of clones, 65% to 90% of them singletons. The rearrangement uses TRBV11-2 and TRBJ1-1, with D hard to call. Here the sequenced sample was peripheral blood, taken in a trial of Ad26.COV2.S vaccine versus placebo. The source of this sequence is a person between 18 and 65 years old who received the Ad26.COV2.S COVID-19 vaccine or a placebo. The CDR3 here is CASSLRYEAFF. CDR3 nucleotides: TGTGCCAGCAGCTTAAGGTATGAAGCTTTCTTT. Filled out from reference TRBV11-2 and TRBJ1-1, the complete variable domain reads EAGVAQSPRYKIIEKRQSVAFWCNPISGHATLYWYQQILGQGPKLLIQFQNNGVVDDSQLPKDRFSAERLKGVDSTLKIQPAKLEDSAVYLCASSLRYEAFFGQGTRLTVV.